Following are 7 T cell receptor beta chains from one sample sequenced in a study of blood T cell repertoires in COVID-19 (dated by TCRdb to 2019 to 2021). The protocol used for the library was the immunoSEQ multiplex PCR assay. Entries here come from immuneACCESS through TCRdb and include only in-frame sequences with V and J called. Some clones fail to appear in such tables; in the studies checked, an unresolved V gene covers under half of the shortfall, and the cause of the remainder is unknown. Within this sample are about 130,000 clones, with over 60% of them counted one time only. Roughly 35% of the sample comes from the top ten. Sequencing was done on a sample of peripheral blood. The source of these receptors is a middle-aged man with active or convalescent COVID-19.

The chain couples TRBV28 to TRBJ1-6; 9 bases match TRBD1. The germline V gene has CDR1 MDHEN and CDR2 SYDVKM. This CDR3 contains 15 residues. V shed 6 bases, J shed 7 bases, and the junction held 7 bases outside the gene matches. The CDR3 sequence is CASSSRTGVNSPLHF. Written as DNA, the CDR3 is TGTGCCAGCAGCTCGCGGACAGGGGTAAATTCACCCCTCCACTTT.

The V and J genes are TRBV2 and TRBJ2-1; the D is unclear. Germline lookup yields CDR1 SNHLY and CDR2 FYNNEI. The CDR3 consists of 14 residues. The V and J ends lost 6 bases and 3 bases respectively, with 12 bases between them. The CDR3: CASRAPSNYNEQFF. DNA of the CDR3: TGTGCCAGCAGAGCACCATCCAACTACAATGAGCAGTTCTTC.

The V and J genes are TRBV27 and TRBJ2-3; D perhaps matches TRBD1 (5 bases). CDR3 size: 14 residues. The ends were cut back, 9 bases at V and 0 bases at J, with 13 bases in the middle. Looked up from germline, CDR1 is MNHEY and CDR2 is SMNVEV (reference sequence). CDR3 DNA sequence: TGTGCCAGTTGGGATCAGGGTAGCACAGATACGCAGTATTTT. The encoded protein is CASWDQGSTDTQYF.

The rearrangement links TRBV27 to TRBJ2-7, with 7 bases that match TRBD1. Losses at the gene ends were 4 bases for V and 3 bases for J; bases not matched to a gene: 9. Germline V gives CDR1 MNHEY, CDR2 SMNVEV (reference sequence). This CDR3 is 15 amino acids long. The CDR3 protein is CASSSNRDRLYEQYF. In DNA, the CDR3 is TGTGCCAGCAGTTCCAATAGGGACAGACTCTACGAGCAGTACTTC.

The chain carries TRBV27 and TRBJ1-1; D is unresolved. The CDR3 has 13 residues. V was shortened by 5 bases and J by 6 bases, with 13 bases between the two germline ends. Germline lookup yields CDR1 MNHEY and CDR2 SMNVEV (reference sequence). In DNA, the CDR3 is TGTGCCAGCAGTGCCTATGACAAGCCTGAAGCTTTCTTT. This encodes CASSAYDKPEAFF.

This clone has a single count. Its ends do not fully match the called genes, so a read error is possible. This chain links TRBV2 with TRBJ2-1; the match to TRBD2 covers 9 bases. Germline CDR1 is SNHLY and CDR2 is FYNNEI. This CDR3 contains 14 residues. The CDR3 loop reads CVSGRGAGGYEQFF. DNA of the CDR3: TGTGTCAGCGGCCGGGGGGCGGGAGGGTATGAGCAGTTCTTC.

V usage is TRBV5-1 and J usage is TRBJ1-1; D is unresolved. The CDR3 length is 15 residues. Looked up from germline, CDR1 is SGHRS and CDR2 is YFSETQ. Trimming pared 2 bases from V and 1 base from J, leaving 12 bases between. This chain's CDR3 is CASSFGKIGNTEAFF. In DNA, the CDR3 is TGCGCCAGCAGCTTTGGCAAGATTGGGAACACTGAAGCTTTCTTT.